The clone carrying this TCR beta chain has a single count. Its antigen is as yet unknown. The data stem from a study of OX40 agonist ivuxolimab in advanced cancers. Method: immunoSEQ multiplex PCR; TCRdb's copy keeps in-frame clones and lacks some. Of about 86,000 clones in the sample, 87% were seen once. General study findings and limits: The study did not work out the antigen specificity of the expanded peripheral T cells. At doses 0.1 to 3.0 mg/kg, CD4+ and CD8+ clones expanded. Averaging showed that CD8+ T cells had more expanded clones than CD4+ did.

In germline, CDR1 is SNHLY, CDR2 FYNNEI. The CDR3 runs to 13 residues. Losses at the gene ends were 4 bases for V and 5 bases for J; bases not matched to a gene: 1. Systemic immunosuppression or a history of autoimmune disease excluded patients. J is TRBJ1-5 and V is TRBV2; the match to TRBD1 covers 8 bases. The sequence came from an adult with an advanced solid tumor such as melanoma, head and neck, liver or kidney cancer. The specimen comprised CD4+ or CD8+ T cells sorted from blood, sampled in a trial of the OX40 agonist ivuxolimab. For the CDR3, the DNA is TGTGCCAGCAGTGGACAGGGGTATCAGCCCCAGCATTTT. It is translated as CASSGQGYQPQHF.